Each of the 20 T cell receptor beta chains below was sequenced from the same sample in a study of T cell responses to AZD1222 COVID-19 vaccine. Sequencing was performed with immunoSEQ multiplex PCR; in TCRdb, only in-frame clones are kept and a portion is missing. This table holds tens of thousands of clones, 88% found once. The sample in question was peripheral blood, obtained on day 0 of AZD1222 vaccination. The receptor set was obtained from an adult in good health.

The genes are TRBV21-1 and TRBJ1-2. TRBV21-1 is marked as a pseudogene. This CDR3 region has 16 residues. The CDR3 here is CASSKGLGGPGYGYTF. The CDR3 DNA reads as TGTGCCAGCAGCAAAGGTCTCGGCGGGCCGGGCTATGGCTACACCTTC.

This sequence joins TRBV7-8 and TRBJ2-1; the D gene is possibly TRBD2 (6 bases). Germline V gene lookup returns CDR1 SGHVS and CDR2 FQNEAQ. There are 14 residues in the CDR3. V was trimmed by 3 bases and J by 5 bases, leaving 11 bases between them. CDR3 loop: CASSLGGRNNEQFF. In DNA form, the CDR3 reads TGTGCCAGCAGCTTGGGAGGAAGGAACAATGAGCAGTTCTTC.

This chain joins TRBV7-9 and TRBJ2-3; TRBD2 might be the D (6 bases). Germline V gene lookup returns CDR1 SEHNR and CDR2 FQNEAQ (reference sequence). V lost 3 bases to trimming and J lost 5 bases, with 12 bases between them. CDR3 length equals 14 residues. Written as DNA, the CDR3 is TGTGCCAGCAGCTTTCCGGGAGCGAAAGATACGCAGTATTTT. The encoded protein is CASSFPGAKDTQYF.

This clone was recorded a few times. CDR3 in amino acids: CASSIDVLDGYTF. The CDR3 DNA sequence: TGTGCCAGTAGTATAGATGTGCTCGATGGCTACACCTTC. V gene TRBV19 combines with J gene TRBJ1-2; D gene uncertain. The CDR3 totals 13 residues. The germline V gene has CDR1 LNHDA and CDR2 SQIVND (reference sequence). Trimming removed 0 bases at V and 6 bases at J, with 8 bases between.

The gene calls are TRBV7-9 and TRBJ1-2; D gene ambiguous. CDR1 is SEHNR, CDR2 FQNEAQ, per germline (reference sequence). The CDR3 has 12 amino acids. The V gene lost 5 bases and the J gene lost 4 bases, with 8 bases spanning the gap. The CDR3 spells CASSPPGYGYTF. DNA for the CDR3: TGTGCCAGCAGCCCCCCAGGCTATGGCTACACCTTC.

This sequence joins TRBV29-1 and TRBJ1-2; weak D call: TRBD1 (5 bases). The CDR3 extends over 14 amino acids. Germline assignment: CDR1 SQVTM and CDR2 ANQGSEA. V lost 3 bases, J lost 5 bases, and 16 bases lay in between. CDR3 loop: CSVEAGDQHYGYTF. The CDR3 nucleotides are TGCAGCGTTGAGGCGGGGGATCAGCATTATGGCTACACCTTC. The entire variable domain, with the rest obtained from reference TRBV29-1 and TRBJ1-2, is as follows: SAVISQKPSRDICQRGTSLTIQCQVDSQVTMMFWYRQQPGQSLTLIATANQGSEATYESGFVIDKFPISRPNLTFSTLTVSNMSPEDSSIYLCSVEAGDQHYGYTFGSGTRLTVV.

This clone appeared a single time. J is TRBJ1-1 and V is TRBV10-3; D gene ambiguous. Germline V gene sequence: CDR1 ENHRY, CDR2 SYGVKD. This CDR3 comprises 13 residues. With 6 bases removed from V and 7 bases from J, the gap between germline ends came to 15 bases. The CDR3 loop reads CAISADVVSEAFF. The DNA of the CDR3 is TGTGCCATCAGCGCGGACGTGGTGAGTGAAGCTTTCTTT.

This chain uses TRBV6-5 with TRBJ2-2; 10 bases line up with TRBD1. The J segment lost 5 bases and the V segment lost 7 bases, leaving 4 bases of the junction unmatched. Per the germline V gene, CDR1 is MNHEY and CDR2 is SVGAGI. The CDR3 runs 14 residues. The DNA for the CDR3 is TGTGCCAGCACTGGGACAGGGGTAACCGGGGAGCTGTTTTTT. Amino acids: CASTGTGVTGELFF.

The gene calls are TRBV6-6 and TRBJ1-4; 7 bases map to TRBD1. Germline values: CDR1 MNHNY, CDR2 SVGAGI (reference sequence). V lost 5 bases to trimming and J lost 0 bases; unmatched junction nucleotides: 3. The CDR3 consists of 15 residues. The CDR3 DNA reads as TGTGCCAGCAGTCTGGGACAGACAACTAATGAAAAACTGTTTTTT. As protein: CASSLGQTTNEKLFF.

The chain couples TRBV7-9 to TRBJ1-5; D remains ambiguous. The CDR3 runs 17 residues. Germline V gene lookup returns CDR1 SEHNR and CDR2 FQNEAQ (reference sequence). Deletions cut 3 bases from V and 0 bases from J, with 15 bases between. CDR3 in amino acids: CASSLASLGYSNQPQHF. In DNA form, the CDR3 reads TGTGCCAGCAGCTTGGCCAGTTTGGGCTATAGCAATCAGCCCCAGCATTTT. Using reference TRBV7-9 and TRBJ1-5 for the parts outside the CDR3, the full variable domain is DTGVSQNPRHKITKRGQNVTFRCDPISEHNRLYWYRQTLGQGPEFLTYFQNEAQLEKSRLLSDRFSAERPKGSFSTLEIQRTEQGDSAMYLCASSLASLGYSNQPQHFGDGTRLSIL.

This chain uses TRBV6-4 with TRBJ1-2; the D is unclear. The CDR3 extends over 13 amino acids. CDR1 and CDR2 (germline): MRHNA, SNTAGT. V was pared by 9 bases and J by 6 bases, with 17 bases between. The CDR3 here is CAREQRVRDGYTF. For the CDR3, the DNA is TGTGCCAGAGAGCAGAGGGTTCGGGATGGCTACACCTTC.

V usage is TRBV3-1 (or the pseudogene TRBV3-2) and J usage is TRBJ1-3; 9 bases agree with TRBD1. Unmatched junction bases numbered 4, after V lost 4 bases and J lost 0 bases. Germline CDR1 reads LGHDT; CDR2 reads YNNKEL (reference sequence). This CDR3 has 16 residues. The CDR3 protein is CASSRGTGPSGNTIYF. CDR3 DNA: TGTGCCAGCAGCCGGGGGACAGGGCCCTCTGGAAACACCATATATTTT.

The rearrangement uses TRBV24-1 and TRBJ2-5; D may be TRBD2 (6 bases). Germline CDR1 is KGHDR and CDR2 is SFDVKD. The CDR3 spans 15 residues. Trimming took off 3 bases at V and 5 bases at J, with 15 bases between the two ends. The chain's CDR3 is CATSDPGSPSETQYF. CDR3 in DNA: TGTGCCACCAGTGATCCCGGGAGCCCCAGTGAGACCCAGTACTTC.

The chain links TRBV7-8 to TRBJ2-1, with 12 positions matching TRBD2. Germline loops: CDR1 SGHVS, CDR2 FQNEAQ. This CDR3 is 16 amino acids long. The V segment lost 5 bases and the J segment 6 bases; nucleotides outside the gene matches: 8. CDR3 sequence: CASSPRLAGVINEQFF. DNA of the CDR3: TGTGCCAGCAGCCCAAGACTAGCGGGAGTCATCAATGAGCAGTTCTTC.

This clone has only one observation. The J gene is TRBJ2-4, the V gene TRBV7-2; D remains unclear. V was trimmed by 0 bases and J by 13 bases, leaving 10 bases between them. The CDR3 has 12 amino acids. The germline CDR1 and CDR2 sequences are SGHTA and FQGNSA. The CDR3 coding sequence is TGTGCCAGCAGCTTAGCGCTCAAGTTCCAGTACTTC. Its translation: CASSLALKFQYF.

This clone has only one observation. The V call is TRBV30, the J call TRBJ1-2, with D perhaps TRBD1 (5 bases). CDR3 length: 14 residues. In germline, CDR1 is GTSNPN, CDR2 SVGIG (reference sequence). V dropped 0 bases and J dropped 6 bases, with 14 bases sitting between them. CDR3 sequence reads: CAWSVHAGENGYTF. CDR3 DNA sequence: TGTGCCTGGAGTGTACACGCGGGGGAGAATGGCTACACCTTC. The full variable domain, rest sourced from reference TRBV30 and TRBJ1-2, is SQTIHQWPATLVQPVGSPLSLECTVEGTSNPNLYWYRQAAGRGLQLLFYSVGIGQISSEVPQNLSASRPQDRQFILSSKKLLLSDSGFYLCAWSVHAGENGYTFGSGTRLTVV.

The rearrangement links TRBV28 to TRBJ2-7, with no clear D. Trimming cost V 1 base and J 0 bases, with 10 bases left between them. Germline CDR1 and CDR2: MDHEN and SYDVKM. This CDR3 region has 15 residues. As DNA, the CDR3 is TGTGCCAGCAGTTTATCGGGCACCCACTCCTACGAGCAGTACTTC. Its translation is CASSLSGTHSYEQYF. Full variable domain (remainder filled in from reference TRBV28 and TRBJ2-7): DVKVTQSSRYLVKRTGEKVFLECVQDMDHENMFWYRQDPGLGLRLIYFSYDVKMKEKGDIPEGYSVSREKKERFSLILESASTNQTSMYLCASSLSGTHSYEQYFGPGTRLTVT.

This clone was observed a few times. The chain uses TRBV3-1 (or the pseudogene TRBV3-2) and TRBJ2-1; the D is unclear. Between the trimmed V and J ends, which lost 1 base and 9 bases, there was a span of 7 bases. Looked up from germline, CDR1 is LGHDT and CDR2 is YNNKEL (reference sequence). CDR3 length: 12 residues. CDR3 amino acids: CASSQGEVEQFF. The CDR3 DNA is TGTGCCAGCAGCCAAGGAGAGGTTGAGCAGTTCTTC.

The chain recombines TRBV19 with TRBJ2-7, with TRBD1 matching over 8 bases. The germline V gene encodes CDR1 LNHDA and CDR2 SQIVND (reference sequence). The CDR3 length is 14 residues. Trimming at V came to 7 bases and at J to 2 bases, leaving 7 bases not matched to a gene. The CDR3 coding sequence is TGTGCCAGTAAGACCGACAGGGGTGCCTACGAGCAGTACTTC. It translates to CASKTDRGAYEQYF. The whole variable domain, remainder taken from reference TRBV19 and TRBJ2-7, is DGGITQSPKYLFRKEGQNVTLSCEQNLNHDAMYWYRQDPGQGLRLIYYSQIVNDFQKGDIAEGYSVSREKKESFPLTVTSAQKNPTAFYLCASKTDRGAYEQYFGPGTRLTVT.

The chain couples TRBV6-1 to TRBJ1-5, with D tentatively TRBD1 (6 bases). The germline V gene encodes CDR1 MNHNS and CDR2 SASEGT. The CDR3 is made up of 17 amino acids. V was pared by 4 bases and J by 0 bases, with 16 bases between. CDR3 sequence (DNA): TGTGCCAGCAGTGGTAACAGGGCCTCCTATAGCAATCAGCCCCAGCATTTT. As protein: CASSGNRASYSNQPQHF.